The next 10 T cell receptor beta chains were all read from a single sample in a study of blood T cell repertoires in COVID-19. Clones were read by immunoSEQ multiplex PCR, and TCRdb kept only the in-frame ones, dropping some. The data hold tens of thousands of clones, with 82% observed a single time. Specimen: peripheral blood. Every receptor here comes from a human donor in a cohort sampled during active COVID-19.

The V call is TRBV29-1, the J call TRBJ1-2; D unresolved. Germline lookup yields CDR1 SQVTM and CDR2 ANQGSEA. Trimming cost V 0 bases and J 5 bases, with 13 bases left between them. CDR3 length: 14 residues. The CDR3 here is CSVEDRKQRYGYTF. The CDR3 nucleotides read TGCAGCGTTGAAGATCGAAAACAGAGATATGGCTACACCTTC.

This rearrangement joins TRBV4-1 to TRBJ2-7; TRBD1 matches at 7 bases. This CDR3 has 13 residues. The germline CDR1 and CDR2 sequences are MGHRA and YSYEKL. V dropped 4 bases and J dropped 4; count of bases not matched to a gene: 4. CDR3 amino acids: CASSPGQSYEQYF. In DNA form, the CDR3 reads TGCGCCAGCAGCCCGGGACAGAGTTACGAGCAGTACTTC.

The rearrangement joins TRBV7-2 to TRBJ1-4; tentative D call: TRBD1 (5 bases). In germline, CDR1 is SGHTA, CDR2 FQGNSA. The CDR3 is 14 amino acids. With 3 bases removed from V and 14 bases from J, the gap between germline ends came to 19 bases. CDR3 loop: CASSFEGREGLLFF. The DNA for the CDR3 is TGTGCCAGCAGCTTCGAGGGGCGTGAGGGACTTCTGTTTTTT.

The chain is built from TRBV5-1 and TRBJ1-2, with TRBD1 matching 12 bases. The V gene end was trimmed by 0 bases and the J gene end by 7 bases; junction bases not matched to a gene: 4. The CDR3 is 15 residues long. CDR1 is SGHRS, CDR2 YFSETQ, per germline. CDR3 loop: CASSLAGTGGFGYTF. In DNA, the CDR3 is TGCGCCAGCAGCTTGGCTGGGACAGGGGGCTTTGGCTACACCTTC.

The V and J genes are TRBV6-1 and TRBJ2-1, with TRBD2 matching over 7 bases. The CDR3 is 14 amino acids. CDR1 is MNHNS and CDR2 is SASEGT in the germline V gene. The J segment lost 4 bases and the V segment lost 3 bases, leaving 3 bases of the junction unmatched. CDR3 loop: CASSEGLNYNEQFF. In DNA form, the CDR3 reads TGTGCCAGCAGTGAGGGACTAAATTACAATGAGCAGTTCTTC.

This clone was seen only a few times. The chain's CDR3 is CASSSAQTGTGYGYTF. The CDR3 DNA reads TGTGCCAGCAGTTCCGCACAGACCGGGACAGGTTATGGCTACACCTTC. The chain is built from TRBV6-6 and TRBJ1-2, with TRBD1 matching over 8 bases. Germline CDR1 and CDR2: MNHNY and SVGAGI (reference sequence). With V trimmed by 4 bases and J by 5 bases, 12 bases remained unmatched. The CDR3 is made up of 16 amino acids.

The count of this clone is one. The chain uses TRBV27 and TRBJ1-1, with 7 bases lining up with TRBD1. CDR3 length: 15 residues. Trimming removed 0 bases from V and 4 bases from J; junction bases left unmatched: 5. Germline V lookup: CDR1 MNHEY, CDR2 SMNVEV (reference sequence). CDR3 residues: CASSLSMEGATEAFF. The CDR3 coding sequence is TGTGCCAGCAGTTTATCGATGGAGGGGGCCACTGAAGCTTTCTTT.

The chain couples TRBV11-2 to TRBJ2-1, with D maybe TRBD1 (6 bases). CDR3 size: 16 residues. V lost 3 bases and J lost 4, with 16 bases in between. The germline V gene encodes CDR1 SGHAT and CDR2 FQNNGV. CDR3 DNA sequence: TGTGCCAGCAGCTTCCAGGCGGACAGTATTTACAATGAGCAGTTCTTC. This sequence encodes CASSFQADSIYNEQFF.

This clone was picked up one time. V gene TRBV30 combines with J gene TRBJ2-7; TRBD2 matches at 10 bases. The ends lost 4 bases at V and 0 bases at J; junction bases unmatched: 21. CDR3 length: 20 residues. CDR1 GTSNPN and CDR2 SVGIG come from the germline V gene (reference sequence). CDR3 in amino acids: CAWTSTLAGGYRKDSYEQYF. The CDR3 region has the DNA TGTGCCTGGACCTCGACCTTAGCGGGGGGATACAGAAAAGACTCCTACGAGCAGTACTTC. Full variable domain (missing parts from reference TRBV30 and TRBJ2-7): SQTIHQWPATLVQPVGSPLSLECTVEGTSNPNLYWYRQAAGRGLQLLFYSVGIGQISSEVPQNLSASRPQDRQFILSSKKLLLSDSGFYLCAWTSTLAGGYRKDSYEQYFGPGTRLTVT.

J is TRBJ1-1 and V is TRBV5-1; D call uncertain. Germline assignment: CDR1 SGHRS and CDR2 YFSETQ. CDR3 length equals 14 residues. V was trimmed by 0 bases and J by 4 bases, leaving 10 bases between them. The CDR3 DNA sequence: TGCGCCAGCAGCTTGGAACGAAGAGGCACTGAAGCTTTCTTT. Protein: CASSLERRGTEAFF. The whole variable domain, remainder taken from reference TRBV5-1 and TRBJ1-1, is KAGVTQTPRYLIKTRGQQVTLSCSPISGHRSVSWYQQTPGQGLQFLFEYFSETQRNKGNFPGRFSGRQFSNSRSEMNVSTLELGDSALYLCASSLERRGTEAFFGQGTRLTVV.